This T cell receptor beta chain stems from a study of identical twins. This CDR3 has 14 amino acids. Trimming took off 4 bases at V and 4 bases at J, with 13 bases between the two ends. In germline, CDR1 is LGHDT, CDR2 YNNKEL (reference sequence). TCRdb reprocessed the 5' RACE reads via MiXCR and lists one record per CDR3 protein. The sample holds fewer than 500,000 distinct CDR3 sequences, approximately 15% seen once. These data also featured in a second study, about yellow fever vaccine responses in identical twins.

The receptor's source is a woman under 30 in good health. Sequencing used CD4+ T cells sorted from blood. The rearrangement links TRBV3-1 to TRBJ1-1; D remains ambiguous. The DNA of the CDR3 is TGTGCCAGCAGCCCTTTGGGGTCGGGCACTGAAGCTTTCTTT. Residues: CASSPLGSGTEAFF.